A single sample gave rise to the 9 T cell receptor beta chains below, sequenced in a study of vaccination effects on CD4 cells after COVID-19. No cognate antigen is known for these TCRs. Isolation of CD4+ T cells took place after about nine days of culture. The cohort was immunized with two doses of either the BNT162b2 or mRNA-1273 vaccine. Data came from immunoSEQ multiplex PCR; TCRdb stores just in-frame clones and leaves some out. The data show about 47,000 clones, around 70% seen once. This specimen was CD4+ T cells from PBMCs cultured without peptide, taken after COVID-19 vaccination. The receptors shown here come from a human donor who received a COVID-19 vaccine.

This clone occurred a few times. This chain connects TRBV23-1 to TRBJ1-1; D is perhaps TRBD1 (6 bases). TRBV23-1 is filed as an ORF, its function uncertain. V lost 2 bases and J 6 bases, leaving 19 bases between the germline ends. The CDR3 totals 16 residues. For the CDR3, the DNA is TGCGCCAGCAGTCAAGAATTAACAGGGCTTCGGGCTGAAGCTTTCTTT. Protein: CASSQELTGLRAEAFF.

This chain joins TRBV5-1 and TRBJ1-2; 7 bases match TRBD1. V gave up 4 bases and J gave up 7 bases; unmatched junction bases: 7. The CDR3 is 13 residues long. Per germline, CDR1 SGHRS and CDR2 YFSETQ. CDR3 in amino acids: CASSQDRLSGYTF. The CDR3 nucleotides are TGCGCCAGCAGCCAGGACAGGCTTTCTGGCTACACCTTC.

V is TRBV28 and J is TRBJ1-2; D ambiguous. This CDR3 contains 12 residues. V lost 2 bases to trimming and J lost 2 bases, with 3 bases between them. The V gene's germline CDR1 is MDHEN and CDR2 SYDVKM. Here the CDR3 reads CASSLENYGYTF. The CDR3 DNA reads as TGTGCCAGCAGTTTAGAGAACTATGGCTACACCTTC.

In this sample, this clone turned up a few times. The chain recombines TRBV9 with TRBJ1-2; weak D call: TRBD1 (5 bases). CDR1 SGDLS and CDR2 YYNGEE come from the germline V gene. Trimming stripped 4 bases from V and 6 bases from J, with 22 bases between. This CDR3 comprises 16 residues. The DNA of the CDR3 is TGTGCCAGCAGCCTTGCAGACGGGACCTATGGTAATGGCTACACCTTC. It yields the protein CASSLADGTYGNGYTF.

This clone was seen more than once but under ten times. This rearrangement joins TRBV2 to TRBJ1-5; D uncertain. The CDR3 sequence is 14 residues long. The germline CDR1 and CDR2 sequences are SNHLY and FYNNEI. V lost 6 bases and J lost 2, with 11 bases in between. CDR3 region: CASRWGGGNQPQHF. The CDR3 bases are TGTGCCAGCAGGTGGGGAGGAGGCAATCAGCCCCAGCATTTT.

The V and J genes are TRBV5-6 and TRBJ2-6, with 8 bases fitting TRBD1. Germline V gene data show CDR1 as SGHDT and CDR2 as YYEEEE. The CDR3 is 18 residues long. After removal of 1 base from V and 1 base from J, the junction contained 7 bases not matched to a gene. This CDR3 is CASSLFGDRYSGANVLTF. The CDR3 nucleotides are TGTGCCAGCAGCTTGTTTGGGGACAGGTATTCTGGGGCCAACGTCCTGACTTTC.

The V and J genes are TRBV6-2 or TRBV6-3 and TRBJ2-5; D is undetermined. V was shortened by 5 bases and J by 2 bases, with 6 bases between the two germline ends. Germline CDR1 and CDR2: MNHEY and SVGEGT. This CDR3 has 12 residues. The CDR3 DNA is TGTGCCAGCAGTCTGGGACAAGAGACCCAGTACTTC. It translates to CASSLGQETQYF.

This clone was detected only a few times. Written as DNA, the CDR3 is TGCGCCAGCAGCCAAGTGTCGGGACTAGCTTACAATGAGCAGTTCTTC. Residues: CASSQVSGLAYNEQFF. The chain joins TRBV4-1 to TRBJ2-1; 9 positions agree with TRBD2. The V gene end was trimmed by 1 base and the J gene end by 4 bases; junction bases not matched to a gene: 5. The CDR3 extends over 16 amino acids. Germline assignment: CDR1 MGHRA and CDR2 YSYEKL.

The J gene is TRBJ1-5, the V gene TRBV2, with a weak D call TRBD1 (6 bases). Germline V gene data show CDR1 as SNHLY and CDR2 as FYNNEI. Trimming shortened V by 5 bases and J by 7 bases, and 15 bases separated the two germline ends. The CDR3 spans 14 residues. CDR3 in amino acids: CASSRGGARQPQHF. CDR3 nucleotide sequence: TGTGCCAGCAGTCGAGGGGGGGCGAGACAGCCCCAGCATTTT. The complete variable domain, with remaining parts taken from reference TRBV2 and TRBJ1-5, reads EPEVTQTPSHQVTQMGQEVILRCVPISNHLYFYWYRQILGQKVEFLVSFYNNEISEKSEIFDDQFSVERPDGSNFTLKIRSTKLEDSAMYFCASSRGGARQPQHFGDGTRLSIL.